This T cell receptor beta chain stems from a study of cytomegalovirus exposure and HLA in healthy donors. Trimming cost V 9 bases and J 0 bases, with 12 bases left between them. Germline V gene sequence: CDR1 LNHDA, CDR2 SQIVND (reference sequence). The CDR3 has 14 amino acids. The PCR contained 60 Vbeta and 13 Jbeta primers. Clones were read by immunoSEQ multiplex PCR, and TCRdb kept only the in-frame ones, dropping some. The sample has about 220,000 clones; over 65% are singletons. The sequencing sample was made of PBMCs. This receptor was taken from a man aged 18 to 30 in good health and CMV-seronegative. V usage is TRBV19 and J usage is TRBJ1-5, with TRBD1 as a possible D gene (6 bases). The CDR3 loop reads CASGGRNSNQPQHF. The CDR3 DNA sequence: TGTGCCAGCGGGGGGCGGAATAGCAATCAGCCCCAGCATTTT.